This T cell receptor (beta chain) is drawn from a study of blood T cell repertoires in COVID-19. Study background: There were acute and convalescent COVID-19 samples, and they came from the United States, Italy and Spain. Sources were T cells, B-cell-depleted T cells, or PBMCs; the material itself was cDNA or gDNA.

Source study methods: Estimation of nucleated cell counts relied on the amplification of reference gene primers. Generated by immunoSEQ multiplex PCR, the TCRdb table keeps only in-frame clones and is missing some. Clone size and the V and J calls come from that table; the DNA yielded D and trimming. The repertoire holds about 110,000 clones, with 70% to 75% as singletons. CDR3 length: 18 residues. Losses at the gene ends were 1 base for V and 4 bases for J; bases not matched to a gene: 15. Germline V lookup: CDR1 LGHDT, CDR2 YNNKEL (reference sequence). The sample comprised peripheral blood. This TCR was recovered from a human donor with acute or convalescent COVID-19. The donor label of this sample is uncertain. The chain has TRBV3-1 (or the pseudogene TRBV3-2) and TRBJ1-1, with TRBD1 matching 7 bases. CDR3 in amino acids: CASSQGGAQGERITEAFF. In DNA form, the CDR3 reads TGTGCCAGCAGCCAAGGGGGAGCCCAGGGGGAGAGGATCACTGAAGCTTTCTTT.